Listed below are T cell receptor beta chains from one sample, sequenced in a study of T cells in Graves' hyperthyroidism and ophthalmopathy. TCRdb redid the calling of the multiplex PCR reads with MiXCR, one entry per CDR3 protein. The table shows about 400,000 distinct CDR3 sequences, with 13% to 15% occurring only once. Sequenced material: blood. These receptor sequences come from a woman aged 60 to 75 with Graves' ophthalmopathy. Both conserved end residues are part of each CDR3. A D gene is named only where the DNA matches it firmly. Only part of the rows carry a size: once, few, many, or a class if the clone is expanded.

j_gene	d_gene	v_gene	abundance	CDR3aa	CDR3nt
TRBJ2-2	NA	TRBV11-2	many	CASTLGGNGELFF	TGTGCCAGCACACTCGGGGGAAACGGGGAGCTGTTTTTT
TRBJ2-5	NA	TRBV24-1	many	CATSEGDSRETQYF	TGTGCCACCAGTGAGGGAGATTCCAGAGAGACCCAGTACTTC
TRBJ1-5	TRBD1	TRBV7-9	NA	CSSSLEGAQPQHF	TGTTCCAGCAGCTTAGAGGGGGCTCAGCCCCAGCATTTT
TRBJ1-6	TRBD1	TRBV6-2/TRBV6-3	NA	CASSYVGGQRSGSPLHF	TGTGCCAGCAGTTACGTAGGGGGCCAACGGAGTGGGTCACCCCTCCACTTT
TRBJ2-2	TRBD2	TRBV4-1	NA	CASSQYGLASNTGELFF	TGCGCCAGCAGCCAGTACGGACTAGCGAGCAACACCGGGGAGCTGTTTTTT
TRBJ2-2	TRBD1	TRBV7-3	many	CASSWPVGQGNTGELFF	TGTGCCAGCAGCTGGCCTGTAGGACAGGGTAACACCGGGGAGCTGTTTTTT
TRBJ2-7	TRBD1	TRBV2	many	CASSVPGQGLYEQYF	TGTGCCAGCAGTGTCCCCGGACAGGGCTTATACGAGCAGTACTTC
TRBJ2-1	NA	TRBV20-1	many	CSARRQRAPYNEQFF	TGCAGTGCTAGACGTCAGCGGGCACCCTACAATGAGCAGTTCTTC
TRBJ2-7	TRBD2	TRBV20-1	NA	CSAIRASGVRGEQYF	TGCAGTGCTATAAGGGCCAGCGGGGTTCGTGGAGAGCAGTACTTC
TRBJ2-7	TRBD2	TRBV3-1	NA	CASSTRLAGIYEQYF	TGTGCCAGCAGCACCCGACTAGCGGGAATCTACGAGCAGTACTTC
TRBJ2-6	TRBD2	TRBV7-9	few	CASSPVGLAGPSGANVLTF	TGTGCCAGCAGCCCAGTTGGGCTAGCGGGACCCTCTGGGGCCAACGTCCTGACTTTC
TRBJ1-2	TRBD1	TRBV28	NA	CASIQRRGPNYGYTF	TGTGCCAGCATTCAGAGAAGGGGGCCTAACTATGGCTACACCTTC
TRBJ2-5	NA	TRBV2	NA	CASSDARSGETQYF	TGTGCCAGCAGTGATGCTCGTTCCGGAGAGACCCAGTACTTC
TRBJ1-5	NA	TRBV12-3/TRBV12-4	many	CASSFRQFNSNQPQHF	TGTGCCAGCAGTTTCCGTCAATTTAATAGCAATCAGCCCCAGCATTTT
TRBJ1-2	TRBD1	TRBV18	many	CASSPQGDYGYTF	TGTGCCAGCTCACCGCAGGGGGATTATGGCTACACCTTC
TRBJ2-3	NA	TRBV12-3/TRBV12-4	NA	CASSPGGGQGTDTQYF	TGTGCCAGCAGCCCCGGGGGGGGACAGGGCACAGATACGCAGTATTTT
TRBJ2-5	TRBD2	TRBV3-1	many	CASSQKGTSGISEETQYF	TGTGCCAGCAGCCAAAAAGGGACTAGCGGGATTTCGGAAGAGACCCAGTACTTC
TRBJ1-5	NA	TRBV4-1	few	CASSHGAEGDQPQHF	TGCGCCAGCAGCCATGGCGCGGAGGGAGATCAGCCCCAGCATTTT
TRBJ1-5	NA	TRBV2	many	CASTFDRTNQPQHF	TGTGCCAGCACTTTCGACAGAACCAATCAGCCCCAGCATTTT
TRBJ1-2	NA	TRBV20-1	few	CSAAGGRGGYTF	TGCAGTGCGGCCGGGGGGCGGGGGGGCTACACCTTC
TRBJ1-1	NA	TRBV20-1	many	CSASGPSGLNTEAFF	TGCAGTGCTAGTGGTCCGTCAGGGTTGAACACTGAAGCTTTCTTT
TRBJ1-1	TRBD1	TRBV18	many	CASSPRQGAAFF	TGTGCCAGCTCACCACGACAGGGGGCCGCTTTCTTT
TRBJ2-7	TRBD1	TRBV4-1	NA	CASSQGGQGASYEQYF	TGCGCCAGCAGCCAAGGGGGACAGGGGGCCTCCTACGAGCAGTACTTC
TRBJ1-5	NA	TRBV28	many	CASSSSGGRKVNQPQHF	TGTGCCAGCAGTTCGAGCGGTGGCAGGAAAGTCAATCAGCCCCAGCATTTT
TRBJ1-1	TRBD1	TRBV6-5	many	CASSYDRDTEAFF	TGTGCCAGCAGTTACGACAGGGACACTGAAGCTTTCTTT
TRBJ1-1	NA	TRBV20-1	NA	CSARDPSGVNTEAFF	TGCAGTGCTAGAGATCCCTCGGGGGTGAACACTGAAGCTTTCTTT